Listed below are T cell receptor beta chains from one sample, sequenced in a study of T cells of healthy individuals. One entry per CDR3 protein results from TCRdb running MiXCR on the 5' RACE reads. The table has 40,000 to 60,000 distinct CDR3 sequences, over 12% seen once. These receptors all come from a human donor in good health. Both conserved end residues are part of each CDR3. The order of the fields is J gene, D gene, V gene, clone size, CDR3 protein, CDR3 DNA. A D gene is named only where the DNA matches it firmly. Expanded clones are given a class, and other clones once, few, many or no size at all.

TRBJ1-2	.	TRBV20-1	few	CSAIGDTANYGYTF	TGCAGTGCTATAGGGGACACGGCTAACTATGGCTACACCTTC
TRBJ1-2	.	TRBV7-9	.	CASSLGDYGYTF	TGTGCCAGCAGCTTAGGGGACTATGGCTACACCTTC
TRBJ1-3	.	TRBV29-1	.	CSLGSSGNTIYF	TGCAGTCTGGGGAGCTCTGGAAACACCATATATTTT
TRBJ2-1	.	TRBV9	many	CASSIAGGEGPRHEQFF	TGTGCCAGCAGCATTGCAGGGGGGGAGGGCCCTAGGCATGAGCAGTTCTTC
TRBJ2-3	TRBD1	TRBV5-1	many	CASSPRDRGATDTQYF	TGCGCCAGCAGCCCACGGGACAGGGGAGCAACAGATACGCAGTATTTT
TRBJ2-1	TRBD2	TRBV7-8	many	CATGPLTSVRSYNEQFF	TGTGCCACCGGCCCATTAACTAGCGTACGCTCCTACAATGAGCAGTTCTTC
TRBJ1-1	TRBD1	TRBV10-3	.	CAIGGQERNTEAFF	TGTGCCATCGGGGGACAGGAAAGGAACACTGAAGCTTTCTTT
TRBJ2-3	.	TRBV9	few	CASSVAIGGTYTDTQYF	TGTGCCAGCAGCGTAGCGATAGGGGGTACCTACACAGATACGCAGTATTTT
TRBJ1-1	.	TRBV29-1	many	CSGGRGSGEAFF	TGCAGCGGGGGCCGGGGGTCGGGAGAAGCTTTCTTT
TRBJ2-4	.	TRBV10-3	many	CAISEPTDGQNIQYF	TGTGCCATCAGTGAACCGACGGACGGACAAAACATTCAGTACTTC
TRBJ1-4	TRBD1	TRBV4-1	.	CASSQEWDRGEKLFF	TGCGCCAGCAGCCAAGAATGGGACAGGGGCGAAAAACTGTTTTTT
TRBJ2-7	TRBD1	TRBV6-2/TRBV6-3	once	CASSYVGQGTNEQYF	TGTGCCAGCAGTTACGTCGGACAGGGGACGAACGAGCAGTACTTC
TRBJ2-3	.	TRBV6-5	many	CASRNPLGTDTQYF	TGTGCCAGCAGGAACCCCCTGGGCACAGATACGCAGTATTTT
TRBJ2-7	TRBD2	TRBV20-1	many	CSAPISGGFEQYF	TGCAGTGCTCCCATCAGCGGGGGTTTTGAGCAGTACTTC
TRBJ2-3	.	TRBV24-1	many	CATSGGTGGSTDTQYF	TGTGCCACCAGTGGCGGCACCGGGGGATCGACAGATACGCAGTATTTT
TRBJ2-3	TRBD1	TRBV29-1	.	CSVEGVRGPASTQYF	TGCAGCGTTGAAGGGGTCAGGGGGCCTGCTAGTACGCAGTATTTT
TRBJ2-5	.	TRBV9	many	CASSVRGLETQYF	TGTGCCAGCAGCGTACGAGGGTTGGAGACCCAGTACTTC
TRBJ2-1	TRBD2	TRBV11-2	.	CASRRTSPVGYNEQFF	TGTGCCAGCAGGCGGACTAGCCCAGTAGGGTACAATGAGCAGTTCTTC
TRBJ1-5	.	TRBV7-8	.	CASGNQWGEPQHF	TGTGCCAGCGGGAATCAGTGGGGGGAGCCCCAGCATTTT
TRBJ1-1	.	TRBV11-2	.	CASSSIRGHTEAFF	TGTGCCAGCAGCTCCATTCGTGGGCACACTGAAGCTTTCTTT
TRBJ2-7	.	TRBV20-1	many	CSARGPQVLTYEQYF	TGCAGTGCTAGAGGTCCCCAGGTACTTACCTACGAGCAGTACTTC
TRBJ2-5	TRBD1	TRBV11-1	.	CASSSGPGQGAGTQYF	TGTGCCAGCAGCTCGGGACCGGGACAGGGGGCCGGGACCCAGTACTTC
TRBJ2-7	.	TRBV5-1	many	CASSLDSASYEQYF	TGCGCCAGCAGCTTGGATAGCGCATCCTACGAGCAGTACTTC
TRBJ2-5	.	TRBV7-2	few	CASSRVGASVSGETQYF	TGTGCCAGCAGTCGAGTAGGGGCTAGCGTAAGCGGGGAGACCCAGTACTTC
TRBJ1-3	TRBD1	TRBV9	few	CASSVVARGDTIYF	TGTGCCAGCAGCGTAGTCGCCAGGGGGGACACCATATATTTT
TRBJ2-3	TRBD2	TRBV4-1	.	CASSGPGLAGPPTDTQYF	TGCGCCAGCAGCGGTCCGGGACTAGCGGGCCCGCCCACAGATACGCAGTATTTT
TRBJ1-1	.	TRBV11-2	many	CASSLDRWFEAFF	TGTGCCAGCAGCTTAGATCGTTGGTTTGAAGCTTTCTTT
TRBJ2-4	.	TRBV15	few	CATSTHSRGGLLAKNIQYF	TGTGCCACCAGCACACATTCCAGGGGAGGCCTACTAGCCAAAAACATTCAGTACTTC
TRBJ2-6	.	TRBV2	many	CASSKEGFGANVLTF	TGTGCCAGCAGTAAGGAGGGATTCGGGGCCAACGTCCTGACTTTC
TRBJ1-3	TRBD1	TRBV9	many	CASSAGTAGNTIYF	TGTGCCAGCAGCGCCGGGACAGCTGGAAACACCATATATTTT
TRBJ1-2	TRBD1	TRBV5-1	many	CASSLPTGEFYGYTF	TGCGCCAGCAGCCTCCCGACAGGGGAGTTCTATGGCTACACCTTC
TRBJ2-1	.	TRBV4-3	.	CASSQNTGTVYNEQFF	TGCGCCAGCAGCCAGAATACAGGGACGGTCTACAATGAGCAGTTCTTC
TRBJ1-2	.	TRBV6-2/TRBV6-3	.	CASSPPTEGYTF	TGTGCCAGCAGCCCACCGACAGAGGGCTACACCTTC
TRBJ1-1	.	TRBV7-2	few	CASSLLDGPTEAFF	TGTGCCAGCAGCCTCCTGGACGGTCCCACTGAAGCTTTCTTT
TRBJ1-2	.	TRBV29-1	many	CSVQTQGIYGYTF	TGCAGCGTCCAAACCCAAGGGATCTATGGCTACACCTTC
TRBJ1-5	.	TRBV4-3	many	CASSQDTYQPQHF	TGCGCCAGCAGCCAAGATACCTATCAGCCCCAGCATTTT
TRBJ2-7	.	TRBV20-1	.	CSAKGPYEQYF	TGCAGTGCCAAAGGGCCCTACGAGCAGTACTTC
TRBJ2-3	TRBD2	TRBV20-1	many	CSASGVSRESATDTQYF	TGCAGTGCTAGTGGCGTCTCGCGGGAGAGTGCTACAGATACGCAGTATTTT
TRBJ2-3	.	TRBV7-8	many	CASSLVTVDTQYF	TGTGCCAGCAGCTTAGTAACTGTAGATACGCAGTATTTT
TRBJ2-7	TRBD2	TRBV5-1	.	CASSLAESSGVSTYEQYF	TGCGCCAGCAGCTTGGCCGAAAGTAGCGGGGTTTCAACCTACGAGCAGTACTTC
TRBJ1-1	TRBD1	TRBV6-1	few	CASSPFWTGVRTEAFF	TGTGCCAGCAGTCCTTTTTGGACAGGGGTTCGGACTGAAGCTTTCTTT
TRBJ2-1	.	TRBV29-1	many	CSVIRAAGNEQFF	TGCAGCGTTATCAGGGCCGCGGGCAATGAGCAGTTCTTC
TRBJ2-7	TRBD2	TRBV20-1	.	CSARDIAGVPPHEQYF	TGCAGTGCTAGAGATATAGCGGGAGTTCCCCCCCACGAGCAGTACTTC
TRBJ2-2	.	TRBV4-1	many	CASSQDTPGGGELFF	TGCGCCAGCAGCCAAGACACGCCCGGTGGCGGGGAGCTGTTTTTT
TRBJ2-1	.	TRBV9	many	CASSVAGAYNEQFF	TGTGCCAGCAGCGTAGCGGGGGCATACAATGAGCAGTTCTTC
TRBJ2-5	.	TRBV5-6	.	CASSLRSLGEETQYF	TGTGCCAGCAGCTTACGTTCATTAGGAGAAGAGACCCAGTACTTC
TRBJ1-2	.	TRBV25-1	.	CASSEGGPTGGYTF	TGTGCCAGCAGTGAGGGCGGGCCGACTGGCGGCTACACCTTC
TRBJ1-5	.	TRBV6-1	many	CASSEGRLGAPSQPQHF	TGTGCCAGCAGTGAAGGAAGGTTGGGGGCCCCGAGTCAGCCCCAGCATTTT
TRBJ2-3	.	TRBV7-2	.	CASSLDGKQTDTQYF	TGTGCCAGCAGCTTAGACGGGAAGCAAACAGATACGCAGTATTTT
TRBJ1-5	.	TRBV10-3	many	CATRISGQPQHF	TGTGCCACCCGAATCTCTGGACAGCCCCAGCATTTT
TRBJ2-3	.	TRBV10-3	many	CATLASGTDTQYF	TGTGCCACCCTAGCGTCAGGTACAGATACGCAGTATTTT
TRBJ2-2	TRBD1	TRBV18	few	CASSPNRGPTGELFF	TGTGCCAGCTCACCAAACAGGGGGCCGACCGGGGAGCTGTTTTTT
TRBJ2-3	TRBD1	TRBV4-1	many	CASSPRQGEADTQYF	TGCGCCAGCAGCCCGAGACAGGGGGAAGCAGATACGCAGTATTTT
TRBJ1-1	.	TRBV7-9	few	CASVPGSTEAFF	TGTGCCAGCGTTCCTGGGAGCACTGAAGCTTTCTTT
TRBJ1-4	TRBD1	TRBV18	few	CASSPDRQGAEKLFF	TGTGCCAGCTCACCCGATCGACAGGGAGCGGAAAAACTGTTTTTT